Below, one T cell receptor (beta chain) is given with its context. The sample is drawn from a study of cytomegalovirus exposure and HLA in healthy donors. The overall study: A prior study identified approximately 120 million unique TCR beta sequences from 180 million or so T cells.

The study ran its PCR with 60 Vbeta and 13 Jbeta primers. Data came from immunoSEQ multiplex PCR; TCRdb stores just in-frame clones and leaves some out. Of approximately 100,000 clones listed, less than 85% are singletons. The material sequenced was PBMCs. The receptor was isolated from a middle-aged man in good health and CMV-seropositive.

The CDR3 DNA reads TGTGCCTGGAGTTATAGTCCGGCACCCCTCCACTTT. Its protein is CAWSYSPAPLHF. V gene TRBV30 combines with J gene TRBJ1-6; D ambiguous. V was pared by 2 bases and J by 11 bases, with 10 bases between. From germline, CDR1 is GTSNPN and CDR2 SVGIG (reference sequence). This CDR3 is built from 12 residues.